The sequence of this TCR beta chain was determined in a study of T-cell reconstitution after alpha-beta-depleted transplantation in children. The CDR3 loop spans 11 amino acids. The germline CDR1 and CDR2 sequences are MGHRA and YSYEKL. V lost 3 bases and J 15 bases, leaving 12 bases between the germline ends. Preparing the TCRbeta library involved the use of unique molecular identifiers. From the PCR reads, TCRdb called clonotypes with MiXCR, one entry per CDR3 protein. The sample lists hundreds of thousands of distinct CDR3 sequences; around 12% were seen once. The clonotype originates from a girl aged 2-10 years with congenital amegakaryocytic thrombocytopenia, due to receive a stem cell transplant. This chain links TRBV4-1 with TRBJ2-1, with D perhaps TRBD2 (6 bases). Sequenced here: PBMCs, sampled before TCRalphabeta/CD19-depleted stem cell transplant. The CDR3 spells CASSQTGVAFF. As DNA, the CDR3 is TGCGCCAGCAGCCAGACGGGGGTTGCGTTCTTC.